This T cell receptor beta chain is from a study of T cell repertoires in cytomegalovirus infection. Study-wide context: HLA-B-restricted CMV epitopes that are well studied, plus recently identified HLA-C-restricted ones, were used by the study. CMV infection and matching HLA type were both indicated by public TCR beta signatures. Study-wide results and limits: CMV-specific HLA-C-restricted TCR beta clonotypes dominated the ex vivo response. CMV carriers with the relevant HLA were identified by cumulative public TCR beta family frequency.

This CDR3 is built from 17 residues. CDR1 is SGHVS and CDR2 is FNYEAQ in the germline V gene. Trimming cost V 6 bases and J 0 bases, with 20 bases left between them. MiXCR was run by TCRdb on the reads, yielding one entry per CDR3 protein. The sample has about 340,000 distinct CDR3 sequences, 25% to 30% seen once. With respect to this clonotype: Its antigen is unknown.

This clonotype originated in a human donor in good health (CMV status not recorded). Some clones in this sample may be carry-over from other donors' samples. J is TRBJ1-1 and V is TRBV7-6; D remains ambiguous. The source was cultured PBMCs, collected from culture after CMV antigen stimulation. The CDR3 region has the DNA TGTGCCAGCAGAGTGACGGGGAGGAAGGGCATGAACACTGAAGCTTTCTTT. Translating gives CASRVTGRKGMNTEAFF.